The next 31 T cell receptor beta chains were all read from a single sample in a study of monozygotic twins with inflammatory bowel disease. TCRdb reprocessed the 5' RACE reads and stores each CDR3 protein as one record, lacking DNA. The sample includes about 210,000 distinct CDR3 sequences. The sequencing input was blood. These receptor sequences come from a human donor with ulcerative colitis or Crohn's disease, or a healthy co-twin of an affected twin (not recorded which).

The genes are TRBV4-2 and TRBJ2-6. Germline V gene sequence: CDR1 LGHNA, CDR2 YNFKEQ. This CDR3 has 15 residues. CDR3 residues: CASSLWLSGANVLTF.

This chain joins TRBV2 and TRBJ2-1; TCRdb designates TRBD1, a call that cannot be tested without DNA. The CDR3 sequence is 12 residues long. The germline CDR1 and CDR2 sequences are SNHLY and FYNNEI. CDR3: CASSVGLNEQFF.

This chain connects TRBV5-1 to TRBJ1-3. The CDR3 runs 17 residues. Per germline, CDR1 SGHRS and CDR2 YFSETQ. The CDR3 is CASSSGSWGGGGNTIYF.

V usage is TRBV29-1 and J usage is TRBJ2-7; the TCRdb D gene call, TRBD1, has no DNA to confirm it. The CDR3 has 13 residues. Germline CDR1 reads SQVTM; CDR2 reads ANQGSEA. The CDR3 sequence is CSVEERGKNEQYF.

The chain links TRBV5-5 to TRBJ1-1; TCRdb designates TRBD1, a call that cannot be tested without DNA. The CDR3 consists of 14 residues. CDR1 and CDR2 from the germline V gene are SGHKS and YYEKEE (reference sequence). The CDR3 loop reads CASTEGGMNTEAFF. Filled out from reference TRBV5-5 and TRBJ1-1, the complete variable domain reads DAGVTQSPTHLIKTRGQQVTLRCSPISGHKSVSWYQQVLGQGPQFIFQYYEKEERGRGNFPDRFSARQFPNYSSELNVNALLLGDSALYLCASTEGGMNTEAFFGQGTRLTVV.

The rearrangement joins TRBV2 to TRBJ1-2. Germline CDR1 is SNHLY and CDR2 is FYNNEI. This CDR3 comprises 14 residues. CDR3 sequence: CASRDLTSNDGYTF.

The V call is TRBV7-2, the J call TRBJ2-1; checking the TCRdb D call of TRBD2 is not possible without DNA. Germline CDR1 SGHTA, CDR2 FQGNSA. CDR3 length equals 13 residues. The CDR3 spells CASSQGARTSPFF.

The V call is TRBV7-9, the J call TRBJ1-2; TCRdb indicates TRBD1, and absent DNA this call remains unverified. The CDR3 sequence is 14 residues long. Germline assignment: CDR1 SEHNR and CDR2 FQNEAQ (reference sequence). The CDR3 is CASSLAGTGSGYTF.

The rearrangement uses TRBV5-1 and TRBJ2-7; TCRdb gives TRBD1 as the D gene, but with no DNA this cannot be confirmed. Germline loops: CDR1 SGHRS, CDR2 YFSETQ. The CDR3 has 13 residues. The CDR3 sequence: CASQRQGSYEQYF.

The rearrangement uses TRBV20-1 and TRBJ1-2; the TRBD1 assignment by TCRdb is unverifiable without DNA. The CDR3 is 13 residues long. Germline loops: CDR1 DFQATT, CDR2 SNEGSKA (reference sequence). CDR3 loop: CSAPGRLNYGYTF.

This sequence joins TRBV7-9 and TRBJ2-2. The germline gives CDR1 SEHNR, CDR2 FQNEAQ (reference sequence). There are 12 residues in the CDR3. The CDR3 sequence is CASSYWPGELFF. Complete variable domain (other parts from reference TRBV7-9 and TRBJ2-2): DTGVSQNPRHKITKRGQNVTFRCDPISEHNRLYWYRQTLGQGPEFLTYFQNEAQLEKSRLLSDRFSAERPKGSFSTLEIQRTEQGDSAMYLCASSYWPGELFFGEGSRLTVL.

J is TRBJ2-7 and V is TRBV21-1; TCRdb reports TRBD1, a call that lacks DNA to check it against. TRBV21-1 is shown as a pseudogene. This CDR3 spans 14 amino acids. CDR3 protein: CASIFGQGDYEQYF.

The chain uses TRBV10-3 and TRBJ2-7; there is no DNA to check the TCRdb D call of TRBD2. The CDR3 has 13 amino acids. Germline loops: CDR1 ENHRY, CDR2 SYGVKD. The CDR3 protein is CAISGGSRDEQYF.

The chain uses TRBV5-6 and TRBJ2-3; TCRdb's D call of TRBD2 is untestable without DNA. This CDR3 is built from 16 residues. Per germline, CDR1 SGHDT and CDR2 YYEEEE. Here the CDR3 reads CASSSPVGWEVDTQYF.

The CDR3 sequence is CASSIGVRGNTEAFF. The chain employs TRBV19 and TRBJ1-1. CDR3 size: 15 residues. The germline V gene encodes CDR1 LNHDA and CDR2 SQIVND (reference sequence).

This chain links TRBV7-2 with TRBJ2-5. Per the germline V gene, CDR1 is SGHTA and CDR2 is FQGNSA. CDR3 length: 12 residues. This CDR3 reads CASSHYQETQYF.

The chain has TRBV7-3 and TRBJ2-1; TCRdb's D call, TRBD2, is unchecked because there is no DNA. CDR3 length: 15 residues. The V gene's germline CDR1 is SGHTA and CDR2 FQGTGA. CDR3 region: CASSFTSGGNNEQFF.

The rearrangement links TRBV12-3 or TRBV12-4 to TRBJ1-1; TCRdb names TRBD1, which stays unverified in the absence of DNA. The CDR3 runs to 16 residues. The CDR3: CASSFYKVGGHTEAFF.

This chain connects TRBV5-1 to TRBJ2-1; TCRdb proposes TRBD2, but this gene call is untestable without DNA. The CDR3 contains 14 residues. Germline values: CDR1 SGHRS, CDR2 YFSETQ. The CDR3 reads CASSQPGLSNEQFF.

The rearrangement joins TRBV7-6 to TRBJ2-3. CDR3 length: 11 residues. CDR1 SGHVS and CDR2 FNYEAQ come from the germline V gene. The CDR3 region is CASRSFDTQYF. The entire variable domain, with the rest obtained from reference TRBV7-6 and TRBJ2-3, is as follows: GAGVSQSPRYKVTKRGQDVALRCDPISGHVSLYWYRQALGQGPEFLTYFNYEAQQDKSGLPNDRFSAERPEGSISTLTIQRTEQRDSAMYRCASRSFDTQYFGPGTRLTVL.

The rearrangement joins TRBV6-5 to TRBJ2-7; TCRdb names TRBD1, which stays unverified in the absence of DNA. CDR1 and CDR2 (germline): MNHEY, SVGAGI. The CDR3 has 15 amino acids. The CDR3 is CASSSRGAGDYEQYF.

This chain links TRBV5-1 with TRBJ1-6; TCRdb gives TRBD1 as the D gene, but with no DNA this cannot be confirmed. The CDR3 has 19 residues. The germline CDR1 and CDR2 sequences are SGHRS and YFSETQ. CDR3 loop: CASSSRPGQGSSYNSPLHF.

The chain combines TRBV20-1 with TRBJ2-7; TCRdb lists TRBD2, though no DNA is available to test this call. Germline V gene lookup returns CDR1 DFQATT and CDR2 SNEGSKA (reference sequence). The CDR3 has 14 residues. CDR3 sequence reads: CSARSASGVYEQYF.

The chain has TRBV2 and TRBJ1-5; checking the TCRdb D call of TRBD1 is not possible without DNA. CDR3 length: 15 residues. CDR1 is SNHLY, CDR2 FYNNEI, per germline. The CDR3 here is CASTRGQGSNQPQHF.

V gene TRBV5-1 combines with J gene TRBJ1-6. The germline V gene has CDR1 SGHRS and CDR2 YFSETQ. CDR3 length equals 15 residues. The CDR3 is CASSWLGGANSPLHF.

V usage is TRBV20-1 and J usage is TRBJ2-1; TCRdb's D call, TRBD2, is unchecked because there is no DNA. Germline CDR1 is DFQATT and CDR2 is SNEGSKA (reference sequence). CDR3 length equals 13 residues. CDR3 region: CSASLGLANEQFF.

The rearrangement links TRBV19 to TRBJ2-3; the TCRdb D gene call, TRBD1, has no DNA to confirm it. Germline V gene sequence: CDR1 LNHDA, CDR2 SQIVND (reference sequence). The CDR3 is made up of 16 amino acids. CDR3 amino acids: CASTLQGQGYTDTQYF.

This rearrangement joins TRBV12-3 or TRBV12-4 to TRBJ2-5; no DNA is available, so the TRBD1 call from TCRdb remains unchecked. The CDR3 has 13 residues. Here the CDR3 reads CATSDSPRKTQYF.

The chain combines TRBV7-9 with TRBJ2-3; TCRdb lists TRBD1, though no DNA is available to test this call. Germline-derived CDR1 and CDR2 are SEHNR and FQNEAQ (reference sequence). The CDR3 sequence is 14 residues long. CDR3 in amino acids: CASSPGQLADTQYF.

This chain uses TRBV2 with TRBJ2-2; the TRBD2 assignment by TCRdb is unverifiable without DNA. Germline loops: CDR1 SNHLY, CDR2 FYNNEI. The CDR3 has 15 amino acids. The CDR3 loop is CASSGPVQGTGELFF.

The chain employs TRBV7-8 and TRBJ1-5; TCRdb's assignment of TRBD1 cannot be checked, as there is no DNA. The CDR3 consists of 16 residues. Germline V gene sequence: CDR1 SGHVS, CDR2 FQNEAQ. Here the CDR3 reads CASSLGRPPSNQPQHF.